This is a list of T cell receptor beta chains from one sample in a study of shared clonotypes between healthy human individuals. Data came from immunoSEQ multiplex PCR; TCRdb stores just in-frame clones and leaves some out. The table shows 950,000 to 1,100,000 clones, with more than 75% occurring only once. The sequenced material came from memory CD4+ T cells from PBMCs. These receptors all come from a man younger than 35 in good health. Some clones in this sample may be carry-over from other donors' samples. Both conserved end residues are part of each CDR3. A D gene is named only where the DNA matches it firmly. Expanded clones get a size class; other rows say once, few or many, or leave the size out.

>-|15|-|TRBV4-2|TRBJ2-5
TGTGCCAGCAGCCAAGGTACCAGCGGACAAGAGACCCAGTACTTC
CASSQGTSGQETQYF
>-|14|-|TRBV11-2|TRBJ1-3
TGTGCCAGCAGCTTAGGTGTGACTGGAAACACCATATATTTT
CASSLGVTGNTIYF
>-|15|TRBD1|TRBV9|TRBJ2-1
TGTGCCAGCAGCGCGACAGGGCAGTCCTACAATGAGCAGTTCTTC
CASSATGQSYNEQFF
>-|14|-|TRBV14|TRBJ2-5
TGTGCCAGCAGCTCCCGGGTCAGCGGGGAGACCCAGTACTTC
CASSSRVSGETQYF
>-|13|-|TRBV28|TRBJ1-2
TGTGCCAGCATAAAGAGGGTCGACTATGGCTACACCTTC
CASIKRVDYGYTF
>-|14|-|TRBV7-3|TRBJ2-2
TGTGCCAGCAGCTTAAACTCGAACACCGGGGAGCTGTTTTTT
CASSLNSNTGELFF
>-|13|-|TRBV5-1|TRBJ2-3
TGCGCCAGCAGCCCCCGGCCGTTGGATACGCAGTATTTT
CASSPRPLDTQYF
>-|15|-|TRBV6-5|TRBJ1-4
TGTGCCAGCAGCCCCCGATATCCCCTTAATGAAAAACTGTTTTTT
CASSPRYPLNEKLFF
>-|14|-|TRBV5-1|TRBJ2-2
TGCGCCAGCAGCCCGTTTATGGGCACCGGGGAGCTGTTTTTT
CASSPFMGTGELFF
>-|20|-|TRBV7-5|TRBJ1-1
TGTGTCAGAAGCCGATATCACACCATCCGACAGGGGCTAGGAGACACTGAAGCTTTCTTT
CVRSRYHTIRQGLGDTEAFF
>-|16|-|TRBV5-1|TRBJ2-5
TGCGCCAGCAGCTTGAGCGGGACAGCGGAGGGAGAGACCCAGTACTTC
CASSLSGTAEGETQYF
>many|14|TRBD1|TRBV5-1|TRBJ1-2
TGCGCCAGCAGCTTGGGGGACAGGAACTATGGCTACACCTTC
CASSLGDRNYGYTF
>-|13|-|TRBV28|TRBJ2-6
TGTGCCAGCAGCCCCTTTGGGGCCAACGTCCTGACTTTC
CASSPFGANVLTF
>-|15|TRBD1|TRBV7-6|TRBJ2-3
TGTGCCAGCAGCTCATCACAGGGGGTGTCAGATACGCAGTATTTT
CASSSSQGVSDTQYF
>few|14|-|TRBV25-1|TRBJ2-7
TGTGCCAGCAGTGAATCCACGAAGTCCGGGGAGCAGTACTTC
CASSESTKSGEQYF
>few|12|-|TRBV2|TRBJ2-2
TGTGCCAGCAGACTACACACCGGGGAGCTGTTTTTT
CASRLHTGELFF
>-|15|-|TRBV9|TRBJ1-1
TGTGCCAGCAACCGGGGGGGCGATTTGAACACTGAAGCTTTCTTT
CASNRGGDLNTEAFF
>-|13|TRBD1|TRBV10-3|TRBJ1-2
TGTGCCATCAGTCGGGACAGATACTATGGCTACACCTTC
CAISRDRYYGYTF
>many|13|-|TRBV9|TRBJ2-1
TGTGCCAGCAGCGTTGGGCCGGACGACGAGCAGTTCTTC
CASSVGPDDEQFF
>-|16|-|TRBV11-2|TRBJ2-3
TGTGCCAGCAGCCGCTTGGGGGGAGTGGGCCCAGATACGCAGTATTTT
CASSRLGGVGPDTQYF
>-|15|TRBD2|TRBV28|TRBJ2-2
TGTGCCAGCAGTTTCGGAGTTCGGGAGGGCGGGGAGCTGTTTTTT
CASSFGVREGGELFF
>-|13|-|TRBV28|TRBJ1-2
TGTGCCAGCAGTTTACCTGACAGCTATGGCTACACCTTC
CASSLPDSYGYTF
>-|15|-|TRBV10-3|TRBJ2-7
TGTGCCATCAGTGCGGGGCCTAGCTTAGCCTACGAGCAGTACTTC
CAISAGPSLAYEQYF
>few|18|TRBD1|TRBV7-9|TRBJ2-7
TGTGCCAGCAGCTCACCGGGACAGGGAGTAATGGTCTCCTACGAGCAGTACTTC
CASSSPGQGVMVSYEQYF
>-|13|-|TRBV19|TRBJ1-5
TGTGCCAGTAGTATAGACAGGGAACAGCCCCAGCATTTT
CASSIDREQPQHF
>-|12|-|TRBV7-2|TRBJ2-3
TGTGCCACGGCGGTAGACACAGATACGCAGTATTTT
CATAVDTDTQYF
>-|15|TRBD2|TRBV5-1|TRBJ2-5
TGCGCCAGCAGCTTGGCTCTAGCGGGAGGAGAGACCCAGTACTTC
CASSLALAGGETQYF
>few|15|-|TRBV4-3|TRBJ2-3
TGCGCCAGCAGCCAAAACCCAGGGAGTGCAGATACGCAGTATTTT
CASSQNPGSADTQYF
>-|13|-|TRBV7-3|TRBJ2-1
TGTGCCAGCAGCTGGGGACCTCGGAATGAGCAGTTCTTC
CASSWGPRNEQFF
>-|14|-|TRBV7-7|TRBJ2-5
TGTGCCAGCAGCTTAGTAGGACAAGGGGAGACCCAGTACTTC
CASSLVGQGETQYF
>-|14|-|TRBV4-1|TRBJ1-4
TGCGCCAGCACCCCTGACGGTATTAATGAAAAACTGTTTTTT
CASTPDGINEKLFF
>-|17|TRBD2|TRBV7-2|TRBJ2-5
TGTGCCAGCAGCTTAGTGTTATCGACTAGCGGGAGGGAGACCCAGTACTTC
CASSLVLSTSGRETQYF
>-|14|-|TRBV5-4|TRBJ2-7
TGTGCCAGCAGCTTCGAGGGGAGCTCCTACGAGCAGTACTTC
CASSFEGSSYEQYF
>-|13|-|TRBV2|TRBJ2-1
TGTGCCAGCAGTGCATCTCTAGCGAATGAGCAGTTCTTC
CASSASLANEQFF
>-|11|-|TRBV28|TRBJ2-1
TGTGCCAGCAGTATAGAGGGTGAGCAGTTCTTC
CASSIEGEQFF
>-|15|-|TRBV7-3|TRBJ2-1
TGTGCCAGCAGCTTAGGACGAGGGGCGCACAATGAGCAGTTCTTC
CASSLGRGAHNEQFF
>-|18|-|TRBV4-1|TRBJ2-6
TGCGCCAGCAGCCAAACTTGGACGGGGAGCTCTGGGGCCAACGTCCTGACTTTC
CASSQTWTGSSGANVLTF
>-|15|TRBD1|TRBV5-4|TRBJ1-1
TGTGCCAGCAGCCTACAACAGGGGAGGAGGACTGAAGCTTTCTTT
CASSLQQGRRTEAFF
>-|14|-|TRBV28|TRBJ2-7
TGTGCCAGCGGAGTTTCGGCACCGCTCTACGAGCAGTACTTC
CASGVSAPLYEQYF
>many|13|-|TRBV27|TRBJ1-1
TGTGCCAGCAGTTTAGGTATGAACACTGAAGCTTTCTTT
CASSLGMNTEAFF
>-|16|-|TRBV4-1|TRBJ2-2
TGCGCCAGCAGCCAAGAAGATAGAACCAGGACCGGGGAGCTGTTTTTT
CASSQEDRTRTGELFF
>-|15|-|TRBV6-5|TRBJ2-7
TGTGCCAGCAGTTACTCTCCCGACCGCCAGTACGAGCAGTACTTC
CASSYSPDRQYEQYF
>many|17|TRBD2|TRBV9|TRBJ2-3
TGTGCCAGCTCCCCTGGGTGGCTAGCGGCTGGCACAGATACGCAGTATTTT
CASSPGWLAAGTDTQYF
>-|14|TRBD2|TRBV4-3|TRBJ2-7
TGCGCCAGCAGCCTCGGACTAGCGGAGTACGAGCAGTACTTC
CASSLGLAEYEQYF
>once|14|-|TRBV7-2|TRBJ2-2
TGTGCCAGCAGCCCCATCAGTCGCCCCGGGGAGCTGTTTTTT
CASSPISRPGELFF
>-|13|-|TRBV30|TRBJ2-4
TGTGCCTGGAGCGGTCTAGCCAAAAACATTCAGTACTTC
CAWSGLAKNIQYF
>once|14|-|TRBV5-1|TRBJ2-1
TGCGCCAGCAGCCCCCGCGGACCGAACGATGAGCAGTTCTTC
CASSPRGPNDEQFF
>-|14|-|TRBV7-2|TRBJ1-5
TGTGCCAGCAGCTTTCGGAGGGCCAATCAGCCCCAGCATTTT
CASSFRRANQPQHF
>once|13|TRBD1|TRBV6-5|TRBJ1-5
TGTGCCAGCAGTTCAGGGGGCGGTCAGCCCCAGCATTTT
CASSSGGGQPQHF
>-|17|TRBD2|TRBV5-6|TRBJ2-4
TGTGCCAGCAGCTCATGGACTAGCGGGAGACAGTGGGGCATTCAGTACTTC
CASSSWTSGRQWGIQYF
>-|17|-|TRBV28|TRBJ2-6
TGTGCCAGCAGTTTGAGCCCTGGGAACTCTGGGGCCAACGTCCTGACTTTC
CASSLSPGNSGANVLTF
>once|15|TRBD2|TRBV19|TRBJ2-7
TGTGCCAGTAGTACGGGAGCGGGAGCCTACTACGAGCAGTACTTC
CASSTGAGAYYEQYF
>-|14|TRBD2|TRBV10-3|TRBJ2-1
TGTGCCATAAATAGCGGGAGCTCCTACAATGAGCAGTTCTTC
CAINSGSSYNEQFF
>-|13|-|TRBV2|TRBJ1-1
TGTGCCAGCAGGGGCACAGGGCACACTGAAGCTTTCTTT
CASRGTGHTEAFF
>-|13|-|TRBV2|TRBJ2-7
TGTGCCAGCCAGGGAACGTTCTCCTACGAGCAGTACTTC
CASQGTFSYEQYF
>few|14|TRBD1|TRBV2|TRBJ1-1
TGTGCCAGCAAAAGGACAGGGGGTTCCACTGAAGCTTTCTTT
CASKRTGGSTEAFF
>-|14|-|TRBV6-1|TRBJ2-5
TGTGCCAGCAGTGAATCCCCCGGGAAAGAGACCCAGTACTTC
CASSESPGKETQYF
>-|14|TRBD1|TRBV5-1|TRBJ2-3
TGCGCCAGCAGCTGGGACAGGGTTGAAGATACGCAGTATTTT
CASSWDRVEDTQYF
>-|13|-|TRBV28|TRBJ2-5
TGTGCCAGCAGCCGCAGGGGATTCGAGACCCAGTACTTC
CASSRRGFETQYF